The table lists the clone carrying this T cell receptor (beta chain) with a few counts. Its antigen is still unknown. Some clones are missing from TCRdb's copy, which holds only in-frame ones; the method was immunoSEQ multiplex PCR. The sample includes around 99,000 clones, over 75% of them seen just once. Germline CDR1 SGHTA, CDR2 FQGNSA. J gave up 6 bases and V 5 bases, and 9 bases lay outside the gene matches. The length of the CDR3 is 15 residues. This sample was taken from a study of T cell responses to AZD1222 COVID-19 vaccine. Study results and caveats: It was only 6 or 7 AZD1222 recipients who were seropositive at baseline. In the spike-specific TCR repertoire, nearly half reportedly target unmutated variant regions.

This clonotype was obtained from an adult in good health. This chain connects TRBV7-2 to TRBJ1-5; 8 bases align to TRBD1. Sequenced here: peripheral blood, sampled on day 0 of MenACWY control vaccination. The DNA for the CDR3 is TGTGCCAGCAGCATGAACAGGGGGGCGGGTCAGCCCCAGCATTTT. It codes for CASSMNRGAGQPQHF.